The following is a T cell receptor beta chain sequence with its context. This record belongs to a study of blood T cell repertoires in COVID-19. In germline, CDR1 is SGHNT, CDR2 YYREEE (reference sequence). Trimming shortened V by 4 bases and J by 3 bases, and 16 bases separated the two germline ends. CDR3 length: 15 amino acids. Method: immunoSEQ multiplex PCR; TCRdb's copy keeps in-frame clones and lacks some. The sample has tens of thousands of clones; about 80% are singletons. This sequence joins TRBV5-4 and TRBJ1-2; D gene uncertain. Specimen: peripheral blood. The source is a human donor in a cohort sampled during active COVID-19. CDR3 region: CASSPPNVADYGYTF. Written as DNA, the CDR3 is TGTGCCAGCAGCCCTCCCAACGTTGCGGACTATGGCTACACCTTC.